These T cell receptor beta chains were read from a single sample in a study of blood T cell repertoires in COVID-19. The repertoire was sequenced with immunoSEQ multiplex PCR; TCRdb's copy has only in-frame clones and lacks some. Among about 51,000 clones listed, around 84% were seen once. Sequencing was done on a sample of peripheral blood. Every receptor here comes from a man aged 80 or over with active COVID-19. Both conserved end residues are part of each CDR3. The D gene is left open where the match is weak. Clone size is not always given. Where it is, it says once, few, many or a class for expanded clones.

j_call clone_size d_call v_call cdr3_nt cdr3_aa
TRBJ1-4 . . TRBV6-6 TGTGCCAGCAGTTACAGGGGGTTACATGAAAAACTGTTTTTT CASSYRGLHEKLFF
TRBJ2-2 once TRBD2 TRBV2 TGTGCCAGCAGTCTAGCGGGAGTTAGAAATACCGGGGAGCTGTTTTTT CASSLAGVRNTGELFF
TRBJ1-4 . TRBD1 TRBV6-5 TGTGCCAGCAGGTCGGGACAGAATAATGAAAAACTGTTTTTT CASRSGQNNEKLFF
TRBJ2-7 few TRBD1 TRBV28 TGTGCCAGCAGTTCCTGGGACAGGCCACCCTACGAGCAGTACTTC CASSSWDRPPYEQYF
TRBJ2-7 . TRBD2 TRBV7-6 TGTGCCAGCAGCTCGCAGGGGACTAGTGTCTACGAGCAGTACTTC CASSSQGTSVYEQYF
TRBJ2-7 . . TRBV29-1 TGCAGCGTTGAAGAGGACAGTTCCTACGAGCAGTACTTC CSVEEDSSYEQYF
TRBJ2-3 . TRBD1 TRBV27 TGTGCCAGCAGTTTAGGACAGGGGTTCGGGACAGATACGCAGTATTTT CASSLGQGFGTDTQYF
TRBJ2-7 . TRBD2 TRBV5-1 TGCGCCAGCAGTTATTCTAGCGGGAGCTATCCCTACGAGCAGTACTTC CASSYSSGSYPYEQYF
TRBJ2-5 . TRBD1 TRBV12-3/TRBV12-4 TGTGCCAGCAGGGGACAGGGGAAAGAGACCCAGTACTTC CASRGQGKETQYF
TRBJ2-7 . TRBD2 TRBV6-4 TGTGCCAGCACCCAAGCGGGAGAAGAGTACGAGCAGTACTTC CASTQAGEEYEQYF
TRBJ2-1 . TRBD2 TRBV6-1 TGTGCCAGCAGTGAAGCCAAGGCTAGCGGATACAATGAGCAGTTCTTC CASSEAKASGYNEQFF
TRBJ2-7 once TRBD2 TRBV28 TGTGCCAGCAGCCCTGCACTAGCGGGAGGCGAGCAGTACTTC CASSPALAGGEQYF
TRBJ1-2 . . TRBV7-2 TGTGCCAGCAGCCGCGGTATGGGGGGTACTAACTATGGCTACACCTTC CASSRGMGGTNYGYTF
TRBJ2-3 . . TRBV30 TGTGCCTGGAGACAAACGGGGGTCAAAGCAGATACGCAGTATTTT CAWRQTGVKADTQYF
TRBJ2-1 . TRBD1 TRBV5-1 TGCGCCAGCAGTAACCCGCAGGGGGCTCGAGGGGTACAGTTCTTC CASSNPQGARGVQFF
TRBJ2-2 . TRBD1 TRBV15 TGTGCCACCAGCAGATTTCCGGGACAGGTTAACACCGGGGAGCTGTTTTTT CATSRFPGQVNTGELFF
TRBJ1-2 . TRBD1 TRBV5-1 TGCGCCAGCAGCTTGGCCGTGGGACAGGGGTATGGCTACACCTTC CASSLAVGQGYGYTF
TRBJ1-2 . . TRBV6-1 TGTGCCAGCAGTGAAGTTTTTCAGGGCTACTATGGCTACACCTTC CASSEVFQGYYGYTF
TRBJ2-7 . TRBD2 TRBV6-6 TGTGCCAGCAGTTACAAAGCGGGAGAGACCTACGAGCAGTACTTC CASSYKAGETYEQYF
TRBJ1-5 once . TRBV4-3 TGCGCCAGCAGCCAAGATTGGCAGGGGCTTGATCAGCCCCAGCATTTT CASSQDWQGLDQPQHF
TRBJ1-6 few . TRBV3-1/TRBV3-2 TGTGCCAGCAGCCCGACCAGCAGCGTTTCAAATTCACCCCTCCACTTT CASSPTSSVSNSPLHF
TRBJ2-1 . . TRBV5-1 TGCGCCAGCAGCTTAACCGGGGACTCCAGCTCCTACAATGAGCAGTTCTTC CASSLTGDSSSYNEQFF
TRBJ2-3 . . TRBV6-5 TGTGCCAGCAGTTTCGGAGGGATGGGGGATACGCAGTATTTT CASSFGGMGDTQYF
TRBJ2-3 . TRBD1 TRBV28 TGTGCCAGCAGTTCGGGACAGGGGACAGATACGCAGTATTTT CASSSGQGTDTQYF
TRBJ2-7 . . TRBV7-2 TGTGCCAGCGGAGTTGGGGCAGGATACGGTAACGAGCAGTACTTC CASGVGAGYGNEQYF
TRBJ2-7 . TRBD1 TRBV28 TGTGCCAGCAGTCTACCGACAGGGGGCGCATCCGAGCAGTACTTC CASSLPTGGASEQYF
TRBJ1-4 . . TRBV10-3 TGTGCCATCAGGGAGGGGCTAACTAATGAAAAACTGTTTTTT CAIREGLTNEKLFF
TRBJ2-7 . TRBD2 TRBV19 TGTGCCAGTAGTATAAGCGGGAGGAACTCCTACGAGCAGTACTTC CASSISGRNSYEQYF
TRBJ2-7 . . TRBV11-2 TGTGCCAGCAGCCCGGGAGCGGGCTCCTACGAGCAGTACTTC CASSPGAGSYEQYF
TRBJ2-2 . TRBD1 TRBV9 TGTGCCAGCAGCGCTCCTACAGGGGGCACCGGGGAGCTGTTTTTT CASSAPTGGTGELFF
TRBJ1-5 . TRBD1 TRBV5-1 TGCGCCAGCAGCACCGGGACAGGGGATCAGCCCCAGCATTTT CASSTGTGDQPQHF
TRBJ2-1 . . TRBV24-1 TGTGCCACCAGTGATTCAAAAGCGGCTCTCTCCTACAATGAGCAGTTCTTC CATSDSKAALSYNEQFF
TRBJ2-3 . . TRBV7-2 TGTGCCAGCAGCTTAGTCCCTACCACGTCTAGCACAGATACGCAGTATTTT CASSLVPTTSSTDTQYF
TRBJ1-1 . . TRBV5-1 TGCGCCAGCAGCTTGCAAATCTGGGGGGGTTCCGAGAGCCGGCAGGCGGAAGCTTTCTTT CASSLQIWGGSESRQAEAFF
TRBJ1-6 . . TRBV3-1/TRBV3-2 TGTGCCAGCAGCCAAGACTTATTTAGTGCGATCTCCTATAATTCACCCCTCCACTTT CASSQDLFSAISYNSPLHF
TRBJ2-1 . . TRBV19 TGTGCCAGTAGTATAGGGAGCTCCTACAATGAGCAGTTCTTC CASSIGSSYNEQFF
TRBJ2-2 . TRBD2 TRBV25-1 TGTGCCAGCAGTGACGGACTAGCGGGAGTAGGCACCACCGGGGAGCTGTTTTTT CASSDGLAGVGTTGELFF
TRBJ2-2 . TRBD1 TRBV30 TGTGCCCGAAGGGGGACAGGGTACACCGGGGAGCTGTTTTTT CARRGTGYTGELFF
TRBJ2-5 . . TRBV10-3 TGTGCCATCAGTCCTGGGGACATAGAAGAGACCCAGTACTTC CAISPGDIEETQYF
TRBJ2-1 . TRBD2 TRBV5-4 TGTGCCAGCACCTCCGGGGGGGGACTAGCGGAATACAATGAGCAGTTCTTC CASTSGGGLAEYNEQFF
TRBJ2-5 . . TRBV18 TGTGCCAGCTCACCCCCTCCTGCGGCCCCACAAGAGACCCAGTACTTC CASSPPPAAPQETQYF
TRBJ2-5 . . TRBV27 TGTGCCAGCAGTCGGCGGGGTGGCGGGATACAAGAGACCCAGTACTTC CASSRRGGGIQETQYF
TRBJ1-2 once . TRBV10-2 TGCGCCAGCAGTGTGTCGGCAGGGGATAACTATGGCTACACCTTC CASSVSAGDNYGYTF
TRBJ2-7 . . TRBV28 TGTGCCAGCAGTTCCGGTGCCTCCTACGAGCAGTACTTC CASSSGASYEQYF
TRBJ2-5 . TRBD2 TRBV12-3/TRBV12-4 TGTGCCAGCAGCCTGAGCGGGGGGGAGACCCAGTACTTC CASSLSGGETQYF
TRBJ2-7 once TRBD1 TRBV19 TGTGCCAGTAGTATTGGGGGGACAGGATCCTACGAGCAGTACTTC CASSIGGTGSYEQYF
TRBJ2-7 many TRBD2 TRBV5-4 TGTGCCAGCAGCGATCGACTAGCGGGAGCCTACGAGCAGTACTTC CASSDRLAGAYEQYF
TRBJ2-1 . . TRBV10-3 TGTGCCATGGCGGGACCTGAACCTGGGCATGAGCAGTTCTTC CAMAGPEPGHEQFF
TRBJ2-1 . TRBD1 TRBV6-2/TRBV6-3 TGTGCCAGCAGCCAGACAGGGGTCTCCTACAATGAGCAGTTCTTC CASSQTGVSYNEQFF
TRBJ2-3 . TRBD1 TRBV7-2 TGTGCCAGCAGCCCCGGGACAGACACAGATACGCAGTATTTT CASSPGTDTDTQYF
TRBJ2-1 . TRBD2 TRBV6-6 TGTGCCAGCGGGACTAGCGGCTACAATGAGCAGTTCTTC CASGTSGYNEQFF
TRBJ2-2 . . TRBV6-5 TGTGCCAGCAGGCGAAAAGCCGGGAACACCGGGGAGCTGTTTTTT CASRRKAGNTGELFF
TRBJ1-3 . . TRBV28 TGTGCCAGCAGTGAGGGCTCTGGAAACACCATATATTTT CASSEGSGNTIYF
TRBJ2-3 . . TRBV5-1 TGCGCCAGCAGCTTGATCCCGGATACGCAGTATTTT CASSLIPDTQYF
TRBJ2-1 . TRBD2 TRBV7-9 TGTGCCAGCAGCTTACGGTGGGAGGGATTCGGAAATGAGCAGTTCTTC CASSLRWEGFGNEQFF